Below, 12 T cell receptor beta chains from the same sample are listed, as sequenced in a study of T cell responses to AZD1222 COVID-19 vaccine. Sequenced by immunoSEQ multiplex PCR; TCRdb stores in-frame clones only, minus some. The sample has some 130,000 clones, about 92% seen once; the top ten hold roughly 3.4%. Sequences were derived from peripheral blood, sampled 28 days after the second AZD1222 dose. The receptor source for this set is an adult who received the AZD1222 COVID-19 vaccine.

The V call is TRBV6-1, the J call TRBJ2-5; the D call may be TRBD1 or TRBD2 (5 bases each). The length of the CDR3 is 14 residues. Germline-derived CDR1 and CDR2 are MNHNS and SASEGT. Trimming took off 3 bases at V and 0 bases at J, with 8 bases between the two ends. CDR3 sequence: CASSDWGYQETQYF. CDR3 sequence (DNA): TGTGCCAGCAGTGATTGGGGGTACCAAGAGACCCAGTACTTC.

The V gene is TRBV28, the J gene TRBJ1-2, with D uncertain. CDR1 MDHEN and CDR2 SYDVKM come from the germline V gene. With 4 bases removed from V and 7 bases from J, the gap between germline ends came to 10 bases. The CDR3 extends over 12 amino acids. This chain's CDR3 is CASSSPGGGYTF. CDR3 bases: TGTGCCAGCAGTTCCCCGGGAGGTGGCTACACCTTC.

The gene calls are TRBV18 and TRBJ2-1, with a tentative D call TRBD1 (5 bases). CDR1 and CDR2 from the germline V gene are KGHSH and LQKENI. The CDR3 is made up of 13 amino acids. Trimming removed 6 bases from V and 2 bases from J, with 8 bases in between. The CDR3 DNA reads as TGTGCCAGCTCCAAGGACACCTACAATGAGCAGTTCTTC. This gives the protein CASSKDTYNEQFF.

The chain links TRBV19 to TRBJ2-1; 11 bases match TRBD2. After removal of 4 bases from V and 8 bases from J, the junction contained 7 bases not matched to a gene. This CDR3 has 15 amino acids. The V gene's germline CDR1 is LNHDA and CDR2 SQIVND (reference sequence). CDR3 in amino acids: CASSSTSGSADEQFF. CDR3 coding DNA: TGTGCCAGTAGTAGTACTAGCGGGAGCGCAGATGAGCAGTTCTTC.

This chain uses TRBV11-2 with TRBJ2-5; D not certain. V lost 1 base, J lost 1 base, and 7 bases lay in between. The CDR3 totals 14 residues. Germline lookup yields CDR1 SGHAT and CDR2 FQNNGV. The DNA for the CDR3 is TGTGCCAGCAGCTTAGCAGCATTCCAAGAGACCCAGTACTTC. Translation: CASSLAAFQETQYF.

V and J are TRBV11-1 and TRBJ2-1, with D uncertain. This CDR3 contains 15 residues. V shed 1 base and J shed 0 bases, with 7 bases lying between them. Germline-derived CDR1 and CDR2 are SGHAT and FQDESV (reference sequence). The CDR3 DNA reads as TGTGCCAGCAGCTTAGTGGCATCCTCCTACAATGAGCAGTTCTTC. It specifies CASSLVASSYNEQFF.

The rearrangement links TRBV20-1 to TRBJ1-1; possibly TRBD1 for D (6 bases). CDR1 and CDR2 from the germline V gene are DFQATT and SNEGSKA (reference sequence). CDR3 length: 13 amino acids. Trimming stripped 3 bases from V and 1 base from J, with 9 bases between. The CDR3 coding sequence is TGCAGTGCTAGTAGGGGACAGAACACTGAAGCTTTCTTT. It is translated as CSASRGQNTEAFF.

The V call is TRBV10-1, the J call TRBJ2-2; maybe TRBD2 (5 bases). V lost 5 bases to trimming and J lost 4 bases, with 11 bases between them. The CDR3 spans 14 residues. The germline V gene has CDR1 WNHNN and CDR2 SYGVQD (reference sequence). The CDR3 coding sequence is TGCGCCAGCAGTCGAGGGTTCGGCACCGGGGAGCTGTTTTTT. It is translated as CASSRGFGTGELFF.

On this clone: Sequence at one end of the junction differs from germline and may be a read error. This chain connects TRBV7-9 to TRBJ1-1; D is unclear. This CDR3 comprises 15 residues. CDR1 SEHNR and CDR2 FQNEAQ come from the germline V gene (reference sequence). DNA for the CDR3: TGTGCCAGCACCTTACTCACACCTATGAACACTGAAGCTTTCTTT. Residues: CASTLLTPMNTEAFF.

This clone was recorded only once. The rearrangement uses TRBV20-1 and TRBJ2-1; D is perhaps TRBD2 (5 bases). Trimming stripped 3 bases from V and 9 bases from J, with 15 bases between. CDR3 length: 13 amino acids. Germline V gene data show CDR1 as DFQATT and CDR2 as SNEGSKA (reference sequence). The CDR3 is CSASSLGGGEQFF. As DNA, the CDR3 is TGCAGTGCTAGTAGTCTAGGAGGAGGTGAGCAGTTCTTC.

The chain joins TRBV5-1 to TRBJ1-2; D perhaps matches TRBD1 (6 bases). V was clipped by 3 bases and J by 0 bases, with 9 bases between them. Per germline, CDR1 SGHRS and CDR2 YFSETQ. The CDR3 has 14 residues. CDR3 bases: TGCGCCAGCAGCTCCGGACAGCCTAACTATGGCTACACCTTC. Translation gives CASSSGQPNYGYTF.

V is TRBV6-4 and J is TRBJ1-1; D ambiguous. The CDR3 loop spans 14 amino acids. The V gene's germline CDR1 is MRHNA and CDR2 SNTAGT. V was shortened by 6 bases and J by 0 bases, with 11 bases between the two germline ends. This chain's CDR3 is CASRRSGMNTEAFF. CDR3 nucleotide sequence: TGTGCCAGCAGACGGTCGGGAATGAACACTGAAGCTTTCTTT.